This TCR beta chain was identified in a study of early T cells in non-severe SARS-CoV-2 infection. Each single cDNA molecule received a unique molecular identifier. Via MiXCR, TCRdb re-called the 5' RACE reads, giving one row per CDR3 protein. The table lists 70,000 or so distinct CDR3 sequences, roughly 11% of them singletons, with 6.4% in the top ten. CDR3 length equals 9 residues. The germline V gene encodes CDR1 SGHTS and CDR2 YDEGEE. Trimming took off 8 bases at V and 6 bases at J, with 4 bases between the two ends. Ten or more counts support this clonotype. The TCR was taken from an adult who was a healthcare worker with PCR-confirmed SARS-CoV-2 infection or an uninfected control (not recorded which). The source material was whole blood. The chain joins TRBV5-8 to TRBJ2-3; no firm D call. CDR3 sequence (DNA): TGTGCCAGAATCGATACGCAGTATTTT. It yields the protein CARIDTQYF.